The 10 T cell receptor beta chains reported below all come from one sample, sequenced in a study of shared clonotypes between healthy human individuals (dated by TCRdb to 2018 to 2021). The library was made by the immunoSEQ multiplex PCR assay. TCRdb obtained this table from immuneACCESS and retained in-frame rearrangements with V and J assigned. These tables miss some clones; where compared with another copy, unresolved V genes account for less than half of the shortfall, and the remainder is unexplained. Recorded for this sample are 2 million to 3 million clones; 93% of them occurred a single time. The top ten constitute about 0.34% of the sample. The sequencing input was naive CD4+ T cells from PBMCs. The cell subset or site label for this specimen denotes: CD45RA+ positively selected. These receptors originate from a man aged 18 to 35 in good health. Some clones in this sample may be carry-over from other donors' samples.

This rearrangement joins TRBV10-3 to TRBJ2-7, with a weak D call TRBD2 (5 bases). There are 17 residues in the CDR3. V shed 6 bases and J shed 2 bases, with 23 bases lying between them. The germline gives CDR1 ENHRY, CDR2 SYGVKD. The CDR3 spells CAIRGVGVNPPAYEQYF. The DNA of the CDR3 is TGTGCCATCAGGGGAGTTGGAGTCAACCCACCCGCCTACGAGCAGTACTTC.

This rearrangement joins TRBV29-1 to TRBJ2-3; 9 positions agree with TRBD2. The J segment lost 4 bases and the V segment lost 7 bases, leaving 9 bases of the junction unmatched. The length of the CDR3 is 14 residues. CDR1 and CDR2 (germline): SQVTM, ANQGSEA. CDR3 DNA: TGCAGCGGCACAGGACTAGCGATGGCAGATACGCAGTATTTT. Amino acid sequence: CSGTGLAMADTQYF.

The CDR3 nucleotides read TGTGCCAGCAGCTTCTTGGGACAGGGGAGGACCGGGGAGCTGTTTTTT. Protein: CASSFLGQGRTGELFF. The chain links TRBV7-9 to TRBJ2-2; TRBD1 agrees at 10 bases. Unmatched junction bases numbered 6, after V lost 3 bases and J lost 5 bases. This CDR3 region has 16 residues. Germline CDR1 reads SEHNR; CDR2 reads FQNEAQ (reference sequence). The variable domain in full, completed from reference TRBV7-9 and TRBJ2-2, reads DTGVSQNPRHKITKRGQNVTFRCDPISEHNRLYWYRQTLGQGPEFLTYFQNEAQLEKSRLLSDRFSAERPKGSFSTLEIQRTEQGDSAMYLCASSFLGQGRTGELFFGEGSRLTVL.

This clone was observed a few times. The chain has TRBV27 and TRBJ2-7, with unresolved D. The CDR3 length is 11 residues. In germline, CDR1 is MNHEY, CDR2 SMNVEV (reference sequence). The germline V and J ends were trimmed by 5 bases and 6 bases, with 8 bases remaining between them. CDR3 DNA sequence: TGTGCCAGCAGTGCAGGACGCGAGCAGTACTTC. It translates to CASSAGREQYF.

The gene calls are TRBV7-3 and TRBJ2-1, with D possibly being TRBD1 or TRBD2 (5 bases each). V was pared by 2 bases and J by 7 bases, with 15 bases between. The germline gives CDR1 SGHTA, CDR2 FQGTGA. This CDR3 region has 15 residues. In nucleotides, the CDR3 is TGTGCCAGCAGCTTAGACTGGTTGGGGGTAAATGAGCAGTTCTTC. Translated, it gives CASSLDWLGVNEQFF.

The CDR3 here is CASIPREGDYEQYF. Here the CDR3 DNA reads TGTGCCAGCATCCCGCGGGAGGGCGACTACGAGCAGTACTTC. This chain links TRBV14 with TRBJ2-7; 9 bases fit TRBD2. Unmatched junction bases numbered 7, after V lost 7 bases and J lost 3 bases. The length of the CDR3 is 14 residues. CDR1 and CDR2 from the germline V gene are SGHDN and FVKESK.

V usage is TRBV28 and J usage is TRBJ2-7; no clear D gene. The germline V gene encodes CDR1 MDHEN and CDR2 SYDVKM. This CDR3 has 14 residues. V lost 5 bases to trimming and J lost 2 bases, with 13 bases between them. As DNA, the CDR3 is TGTGCCAGCAGTCCTCGGCGACCCACCTACGAGCAGTACTTC. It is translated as CASSPRRPTYEQYF. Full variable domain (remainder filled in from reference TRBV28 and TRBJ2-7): DVKVTQSSRYLVKRTGEKVFLECVQDMDHENMFWYRQDPGLGLRLIYFSYDVKMKEKGDIPEGYSVSREKKERFSLILESASTNQTSMYLCASSPRRPTYEQYFGPGTRLTVT.

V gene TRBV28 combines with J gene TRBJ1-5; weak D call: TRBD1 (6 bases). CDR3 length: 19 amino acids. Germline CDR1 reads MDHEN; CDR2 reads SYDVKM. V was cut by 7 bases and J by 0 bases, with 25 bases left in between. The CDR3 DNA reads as TGTGCCAGCACCCCAAGGGGCGGCAACAGGGAGAATAGCAATCAGCCCCAGCATTTT. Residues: CASTPRGGNRENSNQPQHF.

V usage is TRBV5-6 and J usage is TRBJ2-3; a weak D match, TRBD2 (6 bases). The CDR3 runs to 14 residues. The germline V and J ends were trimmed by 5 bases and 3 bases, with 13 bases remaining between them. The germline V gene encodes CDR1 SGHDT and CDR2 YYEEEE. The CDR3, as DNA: TGTGCCAGCAGGACCGGCGGGGCTACAGATACGCAGTATTTT. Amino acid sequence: CASRTGGATDTQYF.

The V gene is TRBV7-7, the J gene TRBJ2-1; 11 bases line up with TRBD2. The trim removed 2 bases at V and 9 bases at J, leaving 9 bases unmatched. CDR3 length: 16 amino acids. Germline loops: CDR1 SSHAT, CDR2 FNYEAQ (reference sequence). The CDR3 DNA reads TGTGCCAGCAGCTTATTGGGTAGCGGGAGGGCTGGTGAGCAGTTCTTC. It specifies CASSLLGSGRAGEQFF.